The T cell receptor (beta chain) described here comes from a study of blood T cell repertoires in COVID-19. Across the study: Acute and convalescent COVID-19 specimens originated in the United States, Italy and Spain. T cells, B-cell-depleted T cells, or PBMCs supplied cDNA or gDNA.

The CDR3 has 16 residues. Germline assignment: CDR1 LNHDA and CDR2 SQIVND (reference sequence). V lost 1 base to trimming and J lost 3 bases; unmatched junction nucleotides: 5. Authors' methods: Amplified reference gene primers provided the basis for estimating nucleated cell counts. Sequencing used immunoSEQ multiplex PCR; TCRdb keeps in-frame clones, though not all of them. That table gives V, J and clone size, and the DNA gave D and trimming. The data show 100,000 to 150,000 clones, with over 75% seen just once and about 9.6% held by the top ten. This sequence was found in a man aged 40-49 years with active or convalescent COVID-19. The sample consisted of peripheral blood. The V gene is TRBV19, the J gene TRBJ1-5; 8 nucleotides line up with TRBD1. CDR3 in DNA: TGTGCCAGTAGTATAGGCCGGACAGGGTTCAATCAGCCCCAGCATTTT. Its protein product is CASSIGRTGFNQPQHF.